A selection of T cell receptor beta chains follows, all from one sample in a study of T cells in pancreatic ductal adenocarcinoma. Clones were read by immunoSEQ multiplex PCR, and TCRdb kept only the in-frame ones, dropping some. Of roughly 8,700 clones listed, around 92% are singletons. The sample consisted of PBMCs. These receptors were collected from a human donor with pancreatic ductal adenocarcinoma. Both conserved end residues are part of each CDR3. A D gene is named only where the DNA matches it firmly. The listing skips clone size in some rows; elsewhere it reads once, few, many or a size class.

v_call	j_call	clone_size	d_call	cdr3_nt	cdr3_aa
TRBV7-9	TRBJ1-2	.	TRBD1	TGTGCCAGCAGCGCTACCGACCGGGACAGGCGAATCTTC	CASSATDRDRRIF
TRBV28	TRBJ1-2	.	.	TGTGCCAGCAGTGACAGTAACTATGGCTACACCTTC	CASSDSNYGYTF
TRBV5-1	TRBJ2-7	.	TRBD2	TGCGCCAGCAGCTTGATGGGCGCTAGCGGAGAATACGAGCAGTACTTC	CASSLMGASGEYEQYF
TRBV9	TRBJ1-1	.	.	TGTGCCAGCAGCGTAGACATAATGAACACTGAAGCTTTCTTT	CASSVDIMNTEAFF
TRBV7-9	TRBJ2-3	.	TRBD2	TGTGCCTCTGCAACGGGACTAGCGGGGCCCACAGATACGCAGTATTTT	CASATGLAGPTDTQYF
TRBV29-1	TRBJ1-5	.	TRBD1	TGCAGCGTTGCAACAGGGGCCTCTTTCCAGCCCCAGCATTTT	CSVATGASFQPQHF
TRBV2	TRBJ1-1	.	TRBD1	TGTGCCAGCAGGAGGGCCAGGGGGCGGGACACTGAAGCTTTCTTT	CASRRARGRDTEAFF
TRBV28	TRBJ2-7	.	.	TGTGCCAGCAGTTTACTAGATGGGGAGCAGTACTTC	CASSLLDGEQYF
TRBV9	TRBJ2-7	.	TRBD1	TGTGCCAGCAGCGGGAGGGACAGGGGGGTCTACGAGCAGTACTTC	CASSGRDRGVYEQYF
TRBV5-1	TRBJ1-2	.	TRBD1	TGCGCCAGCAGCCCGGACAGGGCTGTTCGCGGCTACACCTTC	CASSPDRAVRGYTF
TRBV7-9	TRBJ2-5	few	.	TGTGCCAGCAGCCAAGGGCCTGGGCGGGACGAGACCCAGTACTTC	CASSQGPGRDETQYF
TRBV11-3	TRBJ1-6	.	TRBD1	TGTGCCAGCAGCCCGGGACAGGGGAATTCACCCCTCCACTTT	CASSPGQGNSPLHF
TRBV11-2	TRBJ2-1	.	TRBD2	TGTGCCAGCAGCCCCCCCCCGCGGGGGGCCTACAATGAGCAGTTCTTC	CASSPPPRGAYNEQFF
TRBV29-1	TRBJ1-1	once	.	TGCAGCGTTGATGCAGGGTTGCGTGAAGCTTTCTTT	CSVDAGLREAFF
TRBV2	TRBJ1-1	.	.	TGTGCCAGCAGGCCCGAGGTGCTGAACACTGAAGCTTTCTTT	CASRPEVLNTEAFF
TRBV7-2	TRBJ1-1	.	.	TGTGCCAGCAGCTTAGTTTCCCTTTGGTCGGGGGGCACTGAAGCTTTCTTT	CASSLVSLWSGGTEAFF
TRBV14	TRBJ1-2	.	TRBD1	TGTGCCAGCAGCCGGGACAGGGTCTATGGCTACACCTTC	CASSRDRVYGYTF
TRBV6-6	TRBJ2-3	once	.	TGTGCCAGCAGTTACTCGAGAGGATCGCGGGGAGATACGCAGTATTTT	CASSYSRGSRGDTQYF
TRBV6-5	TRBJ1-1	.	TRBD1	TGTGCCAGCAGTAACCAGGGGGGTCGAGGAAAAGCTTTCTTT	CASSNQGGRGKAFF
TRBV7-3	TRBJ2-3	.	.	TGTGCCAGCAGCCAGACTTCCGGGGAAACAGATACGCAGTATTTT	CASSQTSGETDTQYF
TRBV6-6	TRBJ2-7	.	.	TGTGCCAGCAGTTACTACAGCTCCTACGAGCAGTACTTC	CASSYYSSYEQYF
TRBV29-1	TRBJ1-5	.	TRBD1	TGCAGCGTTGGGACAGGGGGTACTCAGCCCCAGCATTTT	CSVGTGGTQPQHF
TRBV5-5	TRBJ2-1	.	.	TGTGCCAGCATCTCAGAAGTCTACAATGAGCAGTTCTTC	CASISEVYNEQFF
TRBV13	TRBJ2-3	few	TRBD2	TGTGCCAGCAGCTTAGGGGCAGGGTTTGGGCTAGCGGGAGGCCTCACAGATACGCAGTATTTT	CASSLGAGFGLAGGLTDTQYF
TRBV5-4	TRBJ1-6	.	TRBD1	TGTGCCAGCCGGGACAGGGGTGGATCACCCCTCCACTTT	CASRDRGGSPLHF
TRBV30	TRBJ2-1	.	TRBD2	TGTGCTGGCTGGAGCGGGGTCAATGAGCAGTTCTTC	CAGWSGVNEQFF
TRBV6-5	TRBJ2-2	.	TRBD1	TGTGCCAGCAGTTACGGGACAGGGCGTCGCACCGGGGAGCTGTTTTTT	CASSYGTGRRTGELFF
TRBV9	TRBJ2-3	few	TRBD1	TGTGCCAGCAGCGACCCCCGAGGGGGCGGTACAGATACGCAGTATTTT	CASSDPRGGGTDTQYF
TRBV18	TRBJ2-7	.	.	TGTGCCAGCTCAGCAGGGTATGGGGTTTCCTACGAGCAGTACTTC	CASSAGYGVSYEQYF
TRBV28	TRBJ1-1	.	TRBD1	TGTGCCAGCAGCCGAACAGGGGTTGCGAACACTGAAGCTTTCTTT	CASSRTGVANTEAFF
TRBV7-3	TRBJ2-3	.	.	TGTGCCAGCAGCTCTTCACAGGATACGCAGTATTTT	CASSSSQDTQYF
TRBV29-1	TRBJ1-3	.	.	TGCAGCGTTGAACCACAGGATAGAAACACCATATATTTT	CSVEPQDRNTIYF
TRBV28	TRBJ2-7	.	.	TGTGCCAGCAGCCGCAGGGGTAGCAGGGTTAACGAGCAGTACTTC	CASSRRGSRVNEQYF
TRBV18	TRBJ1-2	.	TRBD1	TGTGCCAGCTCACCCCAGAAAGGGGGCAATGGCTACACCTTC	CASSPQKGGNGYTF
TRBV9	TRBJ2-3	.	.	TGTGCCAGCAACCGGGACTTGACGACAGATACGCAGTATTTT	CASNRDLTTDTQYF
TRBV6-5	TRBJ1-2	once	.	TGTGCCAGCAGTCCCAGGGGAAGCGGCTACACCTTC	CASSPRGSGYTF
TRBV7-6	TRBJ2-7	few	.	TGTGCCAGCAGCCTCTTAAGGGGGAACGAGCAGTACTTC	CASSLLRGNEQYF
TRBV7-9	TRBJ2-5	.	TRBD2	TGTGCCAGCAGCCGTAGCGGGCAAGAGACCCAGTACTTC	CASSRSGQETQYF
TRBV11-3	TRBJ1-6	.	TRBD1	TGTGCCAGCAGCTCAGGGACAGGGAATTCACCCCTCCACTTT	CASSSGTGNSPLHF
TRBV7-3	TRBJ2-1	.	TRBD2	TGTGCCAGCAGCTCCCCTAGCGGGGTATACAATGAGCAGTTCTTC	CASSSPSGVYNEQFF
TRBV15	TRBJ2-5	.	TRBD1	TGTGCCACCAGCAGATGGGGACAGGGATCGGAGCAGTACTTC	CATSRWGQGSEQYF
TRBV2	TRBJ2-2	.	.	TGTGCCAGCAGTGTTGAACAGGAGGGCACCGGGGAGCTGTTTTTT	CASSVEQEGTGELFF
TRBV7-9	TRBJ2-1	.	.	TGTGCCAGCAGCTTAGGGGGCAGGAACAATGAGCAGTTCTTC	CASSLGGRNNEQFF
TRBV28	TRBJ1-4	.	TRBD1	TGTGCCAGCAGTTTGCCTTTAGGACAGGACGGCGGTGAAAAACTGTTTTTT	CASSLPLGQDGGEKLFF
TRBV18	TRBJ1-4	.	.	TGTGCCAGCTCACCGGGGCAGGTCCGACTGTTTTTT	CASSPGQVRLFF
TRBV6-5	TRBJ1-2	.	.	TGTGCCTCAGGCGATATTAACTATGGCTACACCTTC	CASGDINYGYTF
TRBV11-1	TRBJ1-1	.	TRBD1	TGTGCCAGCAGCTTTACAGGGGACACTGAAGCTTTCTTT	CASSFTGDTEAFF